These 17 T cell receptor beta chains share one sample of origin, sequenced in a study of blood T cells in healthy people across ages. Next came a second PCR, run for about 6 to 11 cycles, which used a sample-barcoded 5' primer along with a J-beta primer mix. TCRdb recomputed calls from the 5' RACE reads with MiXCR, one row per CDR3 protein. The sample contains about 640,000 distinct CDR3 sequences, 25% to 35% of which appear only once. The specimen was blood. The origin of the receptors is a woman aged 80 or over in good health.

This clonotype was seen ten or more times. This chain connects TRBV6-1 to TRBJ2-4, with D perhaps TRBD1 or TRBD2 (6 bases each). Germline V CDR1 and CDR2: MNHNS, SASEGT. V lost 6 bases to trimming and J lost 5 bases, with 11 bases between them. The CDR3 spans 13 residues. DNA of the CDR3: TGTGCCAGCAGACAGGGAGGCCAAAACATTCAGTACTTC. Protein product: CASRQGGQNIQYF.

In this sample, this clonotype turned up a few times. V usage is TRBV27 and J usage is TRBJ2-2; 7 nucleotides match TRBD1. Germline CDR1 and CDR2: MNHEY and SMNVEV (reference sequence). CDR3 length: 17 amino acids. V shed 4 bases, J shed 0 bases, and the junction held 8 bases outside the gene matches. CDR3 protein: CASSWDSLRSNTGELFF. The CDR3 coding sequence is TGTGCCAGCAGTTGGGACAGCCTGCGCTCGAACACCGGGGAGCTGTTTTTT.

This clonotype has only a few counts. The DNA for the CDR3 is TGTGCCAGCAGTGCCTCTCCTTGGGGCCGGACTCTTGGCTACACCTTC. Translated: CASSASPWGRTLGYTF. This rearrangement joins TRBV6-1 to TRBJ1-2; the D gene is possibly TRBD1 (5 bases). The V and J ends lost 4 bases and 7 bases respectively, with 22 bases between them. CDR1 is MNHNS and CDR2 is SASEGT in the germline V gene. The CDR3 has 16 residues.

This clonotype appeared many times. This sequence joins TRBV7-6 and TRBJ2-1; D may be TRBD1 (6 bases). The V and J ends lost 1 base and 7 bases respectively, with 17 bases between them. This CDR3 comprises 16 residues. The V gene's germline CDR1 is SGHVS and CDR2 FNYEAQ. CDR3 DNA sequence: TGTGCCAGCAGCTTAGTGCAGGGGACACCGGCAAATGAGCAGTTCTTC. It encodes CASSLVQGTPANEQFF.

This clonotype was seen a handful of times. This chain links TRBV28 with TRBJ2-3; D is undetermined. The CDR3 runs to 16 residues. With 4 bases removed from V and 0 bases from J, the gap between germline ends came to 14 bases. Per the germline V gene, CDR1 is MDHEN and CDR2 is SYDVKM. The CDR3 coding sequence is TGTGCCAGCAGTTCTGTAGGATCCCATAGCACAGATACGCAGTATTTT. Amino acids: CASSSVGSHSTDTQYF.

This clonotype was seen at least ten times. V usage is TRBV7-2 and J usage is TRBJ2-7, with TRBD2 identical over 10 bases. After removal of 0 bases from V and 0 bases from J, the junction contained 8 bases not matched to a gene. The CDR3 loop spans 18 amino acids. From germline, CDR1 is SGHTA and CDR2 FQGNSA. The CDR3 reads CASSLAIRSGGASYEQYF. The CDR3 coding sequence is TGTGCCAGCAGCTTAGCTATACGGAGCGGGGGGGCCTCCTACGAGCAGTACTTC.

The V gene is TRBV20-1, the J gene TRBJ2-3, with a possible D match to TRBD2 (7 bases). V was pared by 6 bases and J by 6 bases, with 13 bases between. The CDR3 consists of 12 residues. Germline CDR1 DFQATT, CDR2 SNEGSKA (reference sequence). The CDR3 nucleotides are TGCAGTGCCCATGAGGGGGGGGATACGCAGTATTTT. This gives the protein CSAHEGGDTQYF.

V gene TRBV4-3 combines with J gene TRBJ1-1, with a possible D match to TRBD1 (6 bases). Germline CDR1 is LGHNA and CDR2 is YSLEER. The CDR3 contains 16 residues. V was cut by 4 bases and J by 0 bases, with 15 bases left in between. This CDR3 reads CASSPKGGTVNTEAFF. DNA of the CDR3: TGCGCCAGCAGCCCCAAGGGGGGGACGGTGAACACTGAAGCTTTCTTT.

This chain joins TRBV6-5 and TRBJ1-1; TRBD1 aligns across 9 bases. Germline CDR1 is MNHEY and CDR2 is SVGAGI. V trimming: 0 bases; J trimming: 5 bases; junction bases outside the gene matches: 10. There are 17 residues in the CDR3. CDR3 sequence (DNA): TGTGCCAGCAGTTACTCGACAGGGGGTACTAGGGGGACTGAAGCTTTCTTT. Its translation is CASSYSTGGTRGTEAFF.

Comment on this clonotype: One base away lies a much larger clone, so this may be a sequencing read error. The DNA of the CDR3 is TGTGCCATCAGTGACCTTGTGCAAGACAGGGTCAAGGCTAACTATGGCAACACCTTC. Its translation: CAISDLVQDRVKANYGNTF. The chain is built from TRBV10-3 and TRBJ1-2; 7 bases line up with TRBD1. CDR3 length: 19 residues. Per the germline V gene, CDR1 is ENHRY and CDR2 is SYGVKD.

Regarding this clonotype: A single base separates this from a much larger clone, so it may be a read error. V and J are TRBV5-1 and TRBJ2-4; D gene unclear. The J call is in doubt because the DNA end fits TRBJ2-7 better. This CDR3 region has 15 residues. Germline V lookup: CDR1 SGHRS, CDR2 YFSETQ. CDR3 coding DNA: TGCGCCAGCAGCTTGGACCTGACACACTTCCCCGAGCAGTACTTC. Translation gives CASSLDLTHFPEQYF.

The chain uses TRBV7-9 and TRBJ2-6; D may be TRBD2 (5 bases). The CDR3 totals 15 residues. Trimming took 5 bases from V and 0 from J, leaving 8 bases between them. CDR1 and CDR2 (germline): SEHNR, FQNEAQ (reference sequence). DNA for the CDR3: TGTGCCAGCAGCACAGAGGGCTCTGGGGCCAACGTCCTGACTTTC. The encoded protein is CASSTEGSGANVLTF.

The CDR3 loop is CASSPRQASSYNEQYF. CDR3 DNA sequence: TGTGCCAGCAGTCCCCGACAGGCTAGCTCCTACAATGAGCAGTACTTC. The chain joins TRBV27 to TRBJ2-1; a weak D match, TRBD1 (6 bases). The J call could be wrong; TRBJ2-7 is a better fit for the DNA end. The CDR3 contains 16 residues. Germline CDR1 reads MNHEY; CDR2 reads SMNVEV (reference sequence).

The chain is built from TRBV15 and TRBJ1-1; D is possibly TRBD1 (5 bases). The length of the CDR3 is 15 residues. CDR1 and CDR2 (germline): LNHNV, YYDKDF (reference sequence). V was cut by 2 bases and J by 5 bases, with 15 bases left in between. CDR3 DNA: TGTGCCACCAGCAGAAACCAGGGAGGTGGTACTGAAGCTTTCTTT. Translation: CATSRNQGGGTEAFF.

Ten or more counts support this clonotype. J is TRBJ1-1 and V is TRBV7-2, with D maybe TRBD1 (5 bases). The germline V and J ends were trimmed by 3 bases and 2 bases, with 19 bases remaining between them. This CDR3 is 17 amino acids long. Germline V gene data show CDR1 as SGHTA and CDR2 as FQGNSA. In nucleotides, the CDR3 is TGTGCCAGCAGCTTTACGGTTCCCCGGGGCTATAACACTGAAGCTTTCTTT. Translation gives CASSFTVPRGYNTEAFF.

This chain connects TRBV28 to TRBJ2-7; 11 bases fit TRBD1. CDR3 length: 14 residues. Germline CDR1 is MDHEN and CDR2 is SYDVKM. With 4 bases clipped from V and 7 bases from J, the junction kept 6 bases outside the gene matches. The CDR3 sequence: CASSSGTGGGEQYF. The CDR3 region has the DNA TGTGCCAGCAGTTCCGGGACAGGGGGAGGAGAGCAGTACTTC.

As regards this clonotype: This may stem from a read error, because a much larger clone lies one nucleotide away. The rearrangement uses TRBV5-1 and TRBJ2-3, with TRBD2 as a possible D gene (6 bases). CDR1 is SGHRS, CDR2 YFSETQ, per germline. Between the trimmed V and J ends, which lost 3 bases and 4 bases, there was a span of 12 bases. CDR3 length: 14 amino acids. The CDR3 sequence is CASSWEVTADTQYF. CDR3 DNA sequence: TGCGCCAGCAGCTGGGAGGTTACGGCAGATACGCAGTATTTT. The complete variable domain, with remaining parts taken from reference TRBV5-1 and TRBJ2-3, reads KAGVTQTPRYLIKTRGQQVTLSCSPISGHRSVSWYQQTPGQGLQFLFEYFSETQRNKGNFPGRFSGRQFSNSRSEMNVSTLELGDSALYLCASSWEVTADTQYFGPGTRLTVL.